This T cell receptor beta chain comes out of a study of OX40 agonist ivuxolimab in advanced cancers. Background on the study: Therapy given before enrollment (anti-PD-1, anti-PD-L1 or anti-CTLA-4) was allowed, and 30% to 50% had some. Study-wide results and limits: Expanded clones belonging to CD8+ T cells outnumbered, on average, those of CD4+.

The cohort excluded patients with autoimmune disease history or systemic immunosuppression. The table came from immunoSEQ multiplex PCR; TCRdb's copy has only in-frame clones and leaves some out. Seen here are about 33,000 clones, approximately 89% observed once, and the top ten hold more than 0.8%. To note about this clone: The antigen remains unidentified.

Source: CD4+ or CD8+ T cells sorted from blood, taken in a trial of the OX40 agonist ivuxolimab. The source is an adult with an advanced solid tumor such as melanoma, head and neck, liver or kidney cancer.

For the CDR3, the DNA is TGTGCCAGCAGCCGACAAATTCGGGACACCGGGGAGCTGTTTTTT. Amino acids: CASSRQIRDTGELFF. The V gene is TRBV2, the J gene TRBJ2-2, with D unclear. The CDR3 is 15 amino acids. V lost 6 bases to trimming and J lost 3 bases, with 14 bases between them. CDR1 and CDR2 (germline): SNHLY, FYNNEI.